This T cell receptor (beta chain) came from a study of OX40 agonist ivuxolimab in advanced cancers. About the research overall: Every 2 weeks, patients got intravenous ivuxolimab at one of six dose levels (0.01-10 mg/kg). A diagnosis of hepatocellular carcinoma, melanoma, renal cell or head and neck cancer was present in dose-escalation patients.

CDR3 length: 14 amino acids. V trimming: 5 bases; J trimming: 7 bases; junction bases outside the gene matches: 9. Per the germline V gene, CDR1 is SEHNR and CDR2 is FQNEAQ (reference sequence). The study's findings and limits: Clonal expansion by week 6 occurred in CD4+ and CD8+ blood T cells (at 0.1 to 3.0 mg/kg). Among the nonresponders, some also had low normalized T-cell clonal expansion.

Assay used: immunoSEQ multiplex PCR; TCRdb lists only in-frame clones, some missing. The sample shows 36,000 or so clones, roughly nine tenths of them seen only once. As to this clone: Its cognate antigen is unknown.

Sequenced material: CD4+ or CD8+ T cells sorted from blood, taken in a trial of the OX40 agonist ivuxolimab. This chain joins TRBV7-9 and TRBJ2-5; 8 positions match TRBD1. This TCR was sampled from an adult with an advanced solid tumor such as melanoma, head and neck, liver or kidney cancer. The CDR3: CASSPTTGAGTQYF. The CDR3 bases are TGTGCCAGCAGCCCTACGACAGGGGCAGGGACCCAGTACTTC.